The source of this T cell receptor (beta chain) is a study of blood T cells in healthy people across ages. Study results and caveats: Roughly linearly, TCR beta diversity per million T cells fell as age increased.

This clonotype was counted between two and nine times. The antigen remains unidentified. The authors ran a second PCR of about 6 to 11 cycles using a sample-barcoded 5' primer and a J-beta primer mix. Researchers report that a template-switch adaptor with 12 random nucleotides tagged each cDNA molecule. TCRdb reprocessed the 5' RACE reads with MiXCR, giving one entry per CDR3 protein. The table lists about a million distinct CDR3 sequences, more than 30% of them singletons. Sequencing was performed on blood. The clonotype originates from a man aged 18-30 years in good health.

CDR3 DNA: TGTGCCAGCAGCCCTCGGACGGTGAGCGAGACAGATACGCAGTATTTT. This encodes CASSPRTVSETDTQYF. The chain couples TRBV7-3 to TRBJ2-3, with D unresolved. Germline-derived CDR1 and CDR2 are SGHTA and FQGTGA. Between the trimmed V and J ends, which lost 5 bases and 3 bases, there was a span of 18 bases. This CDR3 region has 16 residues.